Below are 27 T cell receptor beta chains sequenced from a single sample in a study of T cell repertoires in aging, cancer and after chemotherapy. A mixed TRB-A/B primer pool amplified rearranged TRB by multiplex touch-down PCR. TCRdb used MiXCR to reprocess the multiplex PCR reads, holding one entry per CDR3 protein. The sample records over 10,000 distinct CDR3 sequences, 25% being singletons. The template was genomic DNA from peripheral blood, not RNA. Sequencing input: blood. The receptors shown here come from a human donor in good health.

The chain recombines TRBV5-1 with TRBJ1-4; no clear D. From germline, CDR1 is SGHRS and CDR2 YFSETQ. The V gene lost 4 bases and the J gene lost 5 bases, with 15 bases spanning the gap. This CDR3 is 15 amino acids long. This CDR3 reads CASSPGVGSNEKLFF. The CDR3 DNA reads TGCGCCAGCAGCCCGGGTGTGGGGTCGAATGAAAAACTGTTTTTT. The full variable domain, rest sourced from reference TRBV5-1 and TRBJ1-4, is KAGVTQTPRYLIKTRGQQVTLSCSPISGHRSVSWYQQTPGQGLQFLFEYFSETQRNKGNFPGRFSGRQFSNSRSEMNVSTLELGDSALYLCASSPGVGSNEKLFFGSGTQLSVL.

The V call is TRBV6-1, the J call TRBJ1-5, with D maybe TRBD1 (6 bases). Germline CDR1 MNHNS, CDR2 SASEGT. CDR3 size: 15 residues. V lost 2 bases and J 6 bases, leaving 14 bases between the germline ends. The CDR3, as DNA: TGTGCCAGCAGTGAAAGTGGCAGGGGAGGTCAGCCCCAGCATTTT. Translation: CASSESGRGGQPQHF.

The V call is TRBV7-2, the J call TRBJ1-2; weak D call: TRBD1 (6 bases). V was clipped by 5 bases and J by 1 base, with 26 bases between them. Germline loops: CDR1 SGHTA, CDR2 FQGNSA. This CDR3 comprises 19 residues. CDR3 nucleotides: TGTGCCAGCAGCACTTGGGACACCTTTCTTAAATTCAATAACTATGGCTACACCTTC. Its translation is CASSTWDTFLKFNNYGYTF.

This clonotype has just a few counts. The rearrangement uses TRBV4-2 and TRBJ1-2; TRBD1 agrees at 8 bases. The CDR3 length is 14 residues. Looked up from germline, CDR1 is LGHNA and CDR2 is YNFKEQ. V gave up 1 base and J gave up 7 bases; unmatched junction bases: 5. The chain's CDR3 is CASSQAGTGAGYTF. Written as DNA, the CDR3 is TGTGCCAGCAGCCAAGCCGGGACAGGTGCTGGCTACACCTTC.

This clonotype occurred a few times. The CDR3 nucleotides are TGCGCCAGCAGCCAAGGGTCGGGTATAGGAGGAAACACCATATATTTT. It yields the protein CASSQGSGIGGNTIYF. This chain joins TRBV5-1 and TRBJ1-3; D gene unclear. The CDR3 sequence is 16 residues long. Looked up from germline, CDR1 is SGHRS and CDR2 is YFSETQ. V lost 4 bases and J lost 4, with 18 bases in between.

The CDR3 DNA follows: TGTGCCAGCAGCTTGGAAAGTTGGGGGGAGACCCAGTACTTC. It yields the protein CASSLESWGETQYF. The chain links TRBV5-4 to TRBJ2-5; D could derive from TRBD1 or TRBD2 (5 bases each). The CDR3 totals 14 residues. Per germline, CDR1 SGHNT and CDR2 YYREEE (reference sequence). V dropped 0 bases and J dropped 5 bases, with 11 bases sitting between them.

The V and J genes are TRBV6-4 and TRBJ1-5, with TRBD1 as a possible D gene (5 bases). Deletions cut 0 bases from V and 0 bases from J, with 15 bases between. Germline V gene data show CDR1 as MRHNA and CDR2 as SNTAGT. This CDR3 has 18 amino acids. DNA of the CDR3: TGTGCCAGCAGTGACTCGTCCCTCCAGGGACCTAGCAATCAGCCCCAGCATTTT. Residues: CASSDSSLQGPSNQPQHF.

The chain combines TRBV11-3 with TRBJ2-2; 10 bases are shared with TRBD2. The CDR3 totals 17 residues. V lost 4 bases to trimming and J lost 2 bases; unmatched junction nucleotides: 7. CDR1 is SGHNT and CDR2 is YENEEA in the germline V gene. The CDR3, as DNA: TGTGCCAGCAGCTCGGCAGCGGGGGGGTCTAACACCGGGGAGCTGTTTTTT. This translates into CASSSAAGGSNTGELFF.

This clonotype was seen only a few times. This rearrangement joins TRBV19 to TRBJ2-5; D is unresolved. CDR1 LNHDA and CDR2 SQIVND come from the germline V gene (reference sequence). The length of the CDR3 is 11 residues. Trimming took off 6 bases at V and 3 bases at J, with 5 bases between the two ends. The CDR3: CASRWEETQYF. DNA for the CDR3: TGTGCCAGTAGATGGGAAGAGACCCAGTACTTC.

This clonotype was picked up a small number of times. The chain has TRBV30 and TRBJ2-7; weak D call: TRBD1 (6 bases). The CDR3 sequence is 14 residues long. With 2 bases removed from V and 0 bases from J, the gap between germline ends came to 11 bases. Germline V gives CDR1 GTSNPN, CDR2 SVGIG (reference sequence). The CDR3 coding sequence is TGTGCCTGGAGTCTCCAGGGGCCCTCCTACGAGCAGTACTTC. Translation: CAWSLQGPSYEQYF.

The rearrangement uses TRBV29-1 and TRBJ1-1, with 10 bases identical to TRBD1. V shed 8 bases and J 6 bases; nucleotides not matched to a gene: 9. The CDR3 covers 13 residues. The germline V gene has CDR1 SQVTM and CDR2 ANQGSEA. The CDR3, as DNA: TGCAGCTCAACGACAGGGGGCTTGTCTGAAGCTTTCTTT. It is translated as CSSTTGGLSEAFF.

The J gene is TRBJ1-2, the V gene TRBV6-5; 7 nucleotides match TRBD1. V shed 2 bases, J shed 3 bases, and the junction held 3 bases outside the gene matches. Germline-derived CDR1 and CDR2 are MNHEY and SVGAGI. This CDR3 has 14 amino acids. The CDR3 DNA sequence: TGTGCCAGCAGTTACAGCAGGGGGGACTATGGCTACACCTTC. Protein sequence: CASSYSRGDYGYTF.

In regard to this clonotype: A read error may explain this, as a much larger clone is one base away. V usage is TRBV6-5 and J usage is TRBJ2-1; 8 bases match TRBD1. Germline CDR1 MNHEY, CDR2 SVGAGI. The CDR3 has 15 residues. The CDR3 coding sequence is TGTGACAGCAGTTACTCGGACAGGGCTTGGGCTGAGCAGTTCTTC. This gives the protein CDSSYSDRAWAEQFF.

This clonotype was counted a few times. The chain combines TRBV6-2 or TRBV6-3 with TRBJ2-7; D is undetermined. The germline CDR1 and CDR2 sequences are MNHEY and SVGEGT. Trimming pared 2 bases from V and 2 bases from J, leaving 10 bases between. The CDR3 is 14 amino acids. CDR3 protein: CASSYLQGPYEQYF. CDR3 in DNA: TGTGCCAGCAGTTACCTCCAAGGGCCCTACGAGCAGTACTTC.

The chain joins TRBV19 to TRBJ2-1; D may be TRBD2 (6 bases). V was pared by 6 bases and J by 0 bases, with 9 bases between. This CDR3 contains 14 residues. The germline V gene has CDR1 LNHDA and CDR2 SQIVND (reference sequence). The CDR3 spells CASSPGGSYNEQFF. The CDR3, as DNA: TGTGCCAGTAGCCCCGGGGGCTCCTACAATGAGCAGTTCTTC.

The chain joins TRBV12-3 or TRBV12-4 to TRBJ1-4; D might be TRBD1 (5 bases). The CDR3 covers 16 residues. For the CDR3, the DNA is TGTGCTAGTGGTTTGGTACGGGGGGGTAATGATGAAAAACTGTTTTTT. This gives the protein CASGLVRGGNDEKLFF.

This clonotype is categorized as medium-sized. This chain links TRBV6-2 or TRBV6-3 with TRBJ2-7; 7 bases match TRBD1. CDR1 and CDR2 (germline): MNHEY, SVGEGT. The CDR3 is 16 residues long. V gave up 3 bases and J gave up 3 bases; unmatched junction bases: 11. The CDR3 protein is CASSYSATGKSYEQYF. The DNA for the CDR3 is TGTGCCAGCAGTTATTCGGCGACAGGGAAGAGCTACGAGCAGTACTTC.

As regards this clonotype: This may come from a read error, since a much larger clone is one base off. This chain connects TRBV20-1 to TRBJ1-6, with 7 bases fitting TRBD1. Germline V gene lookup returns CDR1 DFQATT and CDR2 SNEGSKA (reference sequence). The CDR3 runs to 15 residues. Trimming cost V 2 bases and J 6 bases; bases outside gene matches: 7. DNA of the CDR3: TGCAGTGCTAGACGACCAGGGGGTCCTAATTCACCCCTCCACTTT. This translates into CSARRPGGPNSPLHF.

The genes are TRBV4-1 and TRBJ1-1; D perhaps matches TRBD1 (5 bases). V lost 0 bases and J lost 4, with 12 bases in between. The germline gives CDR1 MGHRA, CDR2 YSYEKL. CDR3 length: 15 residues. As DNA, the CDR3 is TGCGCCAGCAGCCAAGAAAAGGAGAGGGGCACTGAAGCTTTCTTT. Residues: CASSQEKERGTEAFF.

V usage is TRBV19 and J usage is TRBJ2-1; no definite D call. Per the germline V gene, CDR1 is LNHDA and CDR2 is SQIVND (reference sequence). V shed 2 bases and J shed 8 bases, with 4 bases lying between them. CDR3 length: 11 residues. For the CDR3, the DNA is TGTGCCAGTAGTATACGGGATGAGCAGTTCTTC. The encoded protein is CASSIRDEQFF.

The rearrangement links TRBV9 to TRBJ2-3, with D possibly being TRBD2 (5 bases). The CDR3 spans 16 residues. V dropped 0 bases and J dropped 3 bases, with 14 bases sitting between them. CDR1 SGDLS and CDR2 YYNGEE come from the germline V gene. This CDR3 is CASSVAAGRGTDTQYF. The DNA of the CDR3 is TGTGCCAGCAGCGTAGCGGCGGGCCGAGGAACAGATACGCAGTATTTT.

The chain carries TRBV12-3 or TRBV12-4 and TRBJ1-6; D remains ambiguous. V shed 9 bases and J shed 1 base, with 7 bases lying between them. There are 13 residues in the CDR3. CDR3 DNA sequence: TGTGCCAGTGCTGGGTCCTATAATTCACCCCTCCACTTT. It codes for CASAGSYNSPLHF.

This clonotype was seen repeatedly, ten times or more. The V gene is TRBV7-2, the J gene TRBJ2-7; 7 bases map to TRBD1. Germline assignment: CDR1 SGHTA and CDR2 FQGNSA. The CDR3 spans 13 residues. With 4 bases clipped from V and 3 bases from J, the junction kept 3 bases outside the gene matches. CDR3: CASSSGTVYEQYF. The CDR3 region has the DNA TGTGCCAGCAGCTCAGGGACAGTCTACGAGCAGTACTTC.

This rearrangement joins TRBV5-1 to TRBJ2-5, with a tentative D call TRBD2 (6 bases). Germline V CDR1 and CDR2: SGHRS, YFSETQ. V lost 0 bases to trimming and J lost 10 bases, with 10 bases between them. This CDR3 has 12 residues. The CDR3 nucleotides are TGCGCCAGCAGCTTGGGGGGGGTGGACCAGTACTTC. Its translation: CASSLGGVDQYF. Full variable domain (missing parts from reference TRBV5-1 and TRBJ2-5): KAGVTQTPRYLIKTRGQQVTLSCSPISGHRSVSWYQQTPGQGLQFLFEYFSETQRNKGNFPGRFSGRQFSNSRSEMNVSTLELGDSALYLCASSLGGVDQYFGPGTRLLVL.

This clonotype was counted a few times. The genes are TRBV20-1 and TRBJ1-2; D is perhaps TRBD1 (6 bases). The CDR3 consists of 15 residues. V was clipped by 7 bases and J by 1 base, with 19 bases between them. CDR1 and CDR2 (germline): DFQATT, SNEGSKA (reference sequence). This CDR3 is CSVRGDRTRNYGYTF. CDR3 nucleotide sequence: TGCAGTGTCAGGGGTGACAGAACGCGTAACTATGGCTACACCTTC.

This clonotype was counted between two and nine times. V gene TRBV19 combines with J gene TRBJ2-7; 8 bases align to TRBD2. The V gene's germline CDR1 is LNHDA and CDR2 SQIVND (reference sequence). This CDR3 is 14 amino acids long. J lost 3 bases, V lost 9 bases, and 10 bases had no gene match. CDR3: CASSRGGRNYEQYF. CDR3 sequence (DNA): TGTGCCAGCAGTCGGGGGGGACGGAACTACGAGCAGTACTTC.

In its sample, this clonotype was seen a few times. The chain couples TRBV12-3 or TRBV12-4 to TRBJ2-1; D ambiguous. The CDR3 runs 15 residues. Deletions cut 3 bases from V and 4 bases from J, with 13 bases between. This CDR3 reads CASSFGSGLYNEQFF. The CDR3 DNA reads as TGTGCCAGCAGTTTCGGGTCTGGGCTATACAATGAGCAGTTCTTC.